One sample yielded the 20 T cell receptor beta chains listed below, sequenced in a study of quantifying T cell responses using KT2 cells. Looking at the study overall: RNA was reverse transcribed with TCR alpha and beta constant-region primers.

A single-stranded UMI oligo with SP2 sequence was ligated to cDNA 3' ends. The first PCR ran roughly 4 cycles with an equimolar RC1.1 and RC1.2 beta primer mix. TCRdb passed the UMI-ligation and nested PCR reads through MiXCR, listing each CDR3 protein once. The sample holds 30,000 or so distinct CDR3 sequences, approximately 7% seen once. The sequenced sample was PBMCs spiked with cells of the T cell clone KT2. The receptors shown here come from a human donor.

The sample holds many counts of this clonotype. The rearrangement links TRBV12-3 or TRBV12-4 to TRBJ1-2; D is undetermined. V lost 3 bases and J 3 bases, leaving 8 bases between the germline ends. The CDR3 is 13 amino acids. The chain's CDR3 is CASSFGRYYGYTF. For the CDR3, the DNA is TGTGCCAGCAGTTTCGGCAGATACTATGGCTACACCTTC.

This clonotype was picked up a small number of times. This rearrangement joins TRBV10-1 to TRBJ2-3; D not certain. This CDR3 contains 12 residues. V lost 0 bases to trimming and J lost 5 bases, with 3 bases between them. Germline CDR1 is WNHNN and CDR2 is SYGVQD (reference sequence). This CDR3 is CASSESRDTQYF. The CDR3 region has the DNA TGCGCCAGCAGTGAGTCGCGAGATACGCAGTATTTT.

The genes are TRBV7-2 and TRBJ2-5; perhaps TRBD1 as D (5 bases). In germline, CDR1 is SGHTA, CDR2 FQGNSA. V lost 4 bases and J lost 5, with 11 bases in between. The CDR3 totals 13 residues. Written as DNA, the CDR3 is TGTGCCAGCAGCTGTGGGGCTATGGAGACCCAGTACTTC. Protein sequence: CASSCGAMETQYF.

The rearrangement joins TRBV27 to TRBJ1-4, with a weak D call TRBD1 (6 bases). Germline V gives CDR1 MNHEY, CDR2 SMNVEV (reference sequence). Trimming took 6 bases from V and 0 from J, leaving 11 bases between them. This CDR3 region has 15 residues. The chain's CDR3 is CASRRTVATNEKLFF. CDR3 sequence (DNA): TGTGCCAGCAGAAGGACAGTCGCAACTAATGAAAAACTGTTTTTT.

This clonotype appeared a few times. The V gene is TRBV15, the J gene TRBJ2-7; TRBD2 might be the D (5 bases). The CDR3 has 15 amino acids. Germline CDR1 reads LNHNV; CDR2 reads YYDKDF (reference sequence). The V end was cut by 0 bases, the J end by 4 bases, with 13 bases between. The CDR3 DNA reads TGTGCCACCAGCAGAGATTTGGTGGGAGTGTACGAGCAGTACTTC. Its protein product is CATSRDLVGVYEQYF.

This clonotype was detected ten times or more. The V and J genes are TRBV18 and TRBJ1-2, with 9 positions matching TRBD1. CDR1 and CDR2 (germline): KGHSH, LQKENI. V shed 5 bases and J 4 bases; nucleotides not matched to a gene: 11. This CDR3 spans 16 amino acids. The CDR3 DNA is TGTGCCAGCTCATCCTCCGGGACAGGGTTGCTCTATGGCTACACCTTC. Translated: CASSSSGTGLLYGYTF. Complete variable domain (other parts from reference TRBV18 and TRBJ1-2): NAGVMQNPRHLVRRRGQEARLRCSPMKGHSHVYWYRQLPEEGLKFMVYLQKENIIDESGMPKERFSAEFPKEGPSILRIQQVVRGDSAAYFCASSSSGTGLLYGYTFGSGTRLTVV.

This clonotype has just a few counts. The chain joins TRBV6-2 or TRBV6-3 to TRBJ1-4; 8 bases match TRBD1. The CDR3 spans 14 residues. With V trimmed by 8 bases and J by 7 bases, 9 bases remained unmatched. Germline CDR1 is MNHEY and CDR2 is SVGEGT. In nucleotides, the CDR3 is TGTGCCAGCGCTGAAACGACAGGGGCTGAAAAACTGTTTTTT. Translated, it gives CASAETTGAEKLFF.

This clonotype was seen only a few times. This chain uses TRBV30 with TRBJ2-4; D not resolved. Germline V gives CDR1 GTSNPN, CDR2 SVGIG (reference sequence). V was pared by 0 bases and J by 12 bases, with 9 bases between. This CDR3 is 11 amino acids long. CDR3 coding DNA: TGTGCCTGGAGTGTTTCTAGACATCAGTACTTC. It encodes CAWSVSRHQYF.

The sample holds many counts of this clonotype. The J gene is TRBJ1-1, the V gene TRBV6-5; TRBD1 might be the D (6 bases). The length of the CDR3 is 12 residues. V dropped 6 bases and J dropped 1 base, with 6 bases sitting between them. Germline V lookup: CDR1 MNHEY, CDR2 SVGAGI. Here the CDR3 DNA reads TGTGCCAGCAGGACAGGGAACACTGAAGCTTTCTTT. As protein: CASRTGNTEAFF.

In this sample, this clonotype turned up many times. This rearrangement joins TRBV5-1 to TRBJ2-3; D assignment may be TRBD1 or TRBD2 (6 bases each). The V end was cut by 6 bases, the J end by 3 bases, with 17 bases between. CDR3 length: 15 amino acids. Germline values: CDR1 SGHRS, CDR2 YFSETQ. The CDR3 DNA reads as TGCGCCAGCAACCCGTATGGCGGGACAACAGATACGCAGTATTTT. It specifies CASNPYGGTTDTQYF.

The V call is TRBV20-1, the J call TRBJ1-2; D is perhaps TRBD1 (5 bases). The germline V and J ends were trimmed by 3 bases and 5 bases, with 13 bases remaining between them. In germline, CDR1 is DFQATT, CDR2 SNEGSKA (reference sequence). The CDR3 is 13 amino acids. This CDR3 is CSARDGTSYGYTF. In nucleotides, the CDR3 is TGCAGTGCTAGGGACGGGACTTCTTATGGCTACACCTTC.

This clonotype has more than one count but fewer than ten. The chain combines TRBV6-1 with TRBJ2-5; TRBD1 agrees at 9 bases. The junction had 6 bases not matched to a gene; V was cut back by 5 bases and J by 5 bases. The germline V gene has CDR1 MNHNS and CDR2 SASEGT. There are 14 residues in the CDR3. The CDR3 nucleotides are TGTGCCAGCAGTCAAGGACAGGGGAAGGAGACCCAGTACTTC. Translated: CASSQGQGKETQYF.

This clonotype was found many times. The rearrangement uses TRBV20-1 and TRBJ2-3, with D unresolved. The CDR3 is made up of 15 amino acids. V shed 0 bases and J shed 6 bases, with 16 bases lying between them. Germline CDR1 DFQATT, CDR2 SNEGSKA (reference sequence). The CDR3 loop reads CSARDFLVEADTQYF. The CDR3 coding sequence is TGCAGTGCTAGAGACTTTTTAGTCGAGGCGGATACGCAGTATTTT.

This clonotype was counted a few times. The chain is built from TRBV2 and TRBJ1-1; 8 nucleotides agree with TRBD1. After removal of 8 bases from V and 5 bases from J, the junction contained 13 bases not matched to a gene. Germline assignment: CDR1 SNHLY and CDR2 FYNNEI. CDR3 size: 15 residues. The CDR3 sequence: CASDQPDRVSTEAFF. DNA for the CDR3: TGTGCCAGCGACCAACCGGACAGGGTATCTACTGAAGCTTTCTTT.

The rearrangement links TRBV3-2 to TRBJ2-7; TRBD2 is taken as the D call from the table, unchecked against the DNA. TRBV3-2 is given as a pseudogene. This CDR3 region has 17 residues. In DNA form, the CDR3 reads TGTGCCAGCACCCAAGATCATCTTGGACTAGCGGGGAACGAGCAGTACTTC. Protein product: CASTQDHLGLAGNEQYF.

This clonotype was seen at least ten times. J is TRBJ2-1 and V is TRBV7-9; 7 positions agree with TRBD1. Trimming removed 5 bases from V and 5 bases from J; junction bases left unmatched: 9. The CDR3 is 15 amino acids. Germline CDR1 reads SEHNR; CDR2 reads FQNEAQ (reference sequence). CDR3 region: CASSRAGDSHNEQFF. In nucleotides, the CDR3 is TGTGCCAGCAGCCGGGCAGGGGACAGCCACAATGAGCAGTTCTTC.

The V and J genes are TRBV25-1 and TRBJ2-3; tentative D call: TRBD2 (5 bases). CDR1 and CDR2 (germline): MGHDK, SYGVNS. The CDR3 totals 13 residues. The V end lost 4 bases, the J end lost 2 bases, and 7 bases lay between the germline ends. CDR3 bases: TGTGCCAGCAGTGCGGGGATCACAGATACGCAGTATTTT. Protein: CASSAGITDTQYF.

Ten or more counts support this clonotype. The chain uses TRBV7-3 and TRBJ1-6; 8 nucleotides align to TRBD1. The CDR3 runs 15 residues. Looked up from germline, CDR1 is SGHTA and CDR2 is FQGTGA. V lost 5 bases to trimming and J lost 5 bases; unmatched junction nucleotides: 5. The CDR3 DNA sequence: TGTGCCAGCAGCATTACAGGGGGTAATAATTCACCCCTCCACTTT. This encodes CASSITGGNNSPLHF.

The sample holds a few counts of this clonotype. The rearrangement uses TRBV12-3 or TRBV12-4 and TRBJ1-5; 8 positions agree with TRBD1. The CDR3 is 19 residues long. V was pared by 3 bases and J by 1 base, with 14 bases of the junction left unmatched. The chain's CDR3 is CASSFVRGQWTGSNQPQHF. CDR3 bases: TGTGCCAGCAGTTTTGTGCGGGGTCAATGGACAGGGAGCAATCAGCCCCAGCATTTT.

Many counts were recorded for this clonotype. The chain links TRBV18 to TRBJ1-1; maybe TRBD1 (6 bases). V was shortened by 1 base and J by 8 bases, with 14 bases between the two germline ends. The CDR3 length is 14 residues. From germline, CDR1 is KGHSH and CDR2 LQKENI. CDR3 region: CASSPRGQRDEAFF. The CDR3 nucleotides read TGTGCCAGCTCACCACGGGGGCAGAGGGACGAAGCTTTCTTT.